These 32 T cell receptor beta chains share one sample of origin, sequenced in a study of long-term antiretroviral therapy in people with HIV. Sequencing used immunoSEQ v3.0 at survey level. Assay: immunoSEQ multiplex PCR; the TCRdb copy retains only in-frame clones and omits some. The table lists over 15,000 clones, approximately 86% of them singletons. The material sequenced was unsorted PBMCs, taken around 2.3 years before starting antiretroviral therapy. The receptors shown here come from a young woman with HIV.

The chain carries TRBV7-8 and TRBJ2-2, with 8 bases aligning to TRBD1. Germline loops: CDR1 SGHVS, CDR2 FQNEAQ. Germline trimming cut 6 bases from V and 4 bases from J; bases unmatched to any gene: 10. The CDR3 is 16 amino acids. CDR3 sequence reads: CASRRPGQESTGELFF. CDR3 nucleotides: TGTGCCAGCAGGCGCCCGGGACAGGAGTCCACCGGGGAGCTGTTTTTT.

In this sample, this clone turned up once. This chain uses TRBV5-1 with TRBJ2-1; TRBD2 aligns across 9 bases. The ends lost 0 bases at V and 5 bases at J; junction bases unmatched: 6. This CDR3 contains 16 residues. The germline CDR1 and CDR2 sequences are SGHRS and YFSETQ. The CDR3 DNA is TGCGCCAGCAGCTTGGGAGGGGCTAGCGGGAACAATGAGCAGTTCTTC. It specifies CASSLGGASGNNEQFF.

The chain combines TRBV19 with TRBJ1-1; TRBD1 matches 12 bases. The CDR3 consists of 16 residues. The V gene end was trimmed by 7 bases and the J gene end by 2 bases; junction bases not matched to a gene: 8. Germline CDR1 reads LNHDA; CDR2 reads SQIVND (reference sequence). The CDR3 loop is CASTLYGTGGNTEAFF. In DNA form, the CDR3 reads TGTGCCAGTACCCTCTACGGGACAGGGGGCAACACTGAAGCTTTCTTT.

V gene TRBV7-8 combines with J gene TRBJ2-2, with a weak D call TRBD2 (7 bases). This CDR3 is 16 amino acids long. The germline CDR1 and CDR2 sequences are SGHVS and FQNEAQ. V was clipped by 6 bases and J by 2 bases, with 16 bases between them. In DNA, the CDR3 is TGTGCCAGCAGTCCCATGGGGGGGGGCAACACCGGGGAGCTGTTTTTT. Translation: CASSPMGGGNTGELFF.

The chain has TRBV15 and TRBJ1-5; no definite D call. CDR1 is LNHNV, CDR2 YYDKDF, per germline (reference sequence). Trimming shortened V by 3 bases and J by 4 bases, and 10 bases separated the two germline ends. The CDR3 has 14 residues. Here the CDR3 DNA reads TGTGCCACCAGCAGGCGTCGAGAGAATCAGCCCCAGCATTTT. Its protein is CATSRRRENQPQHF.

The V call is TRBV5-5, the J call TRBJ1-4, with D maybe TRBD1 (6 bases). CDR1 is SGHKS and CDR2 is YYEKEE in the germline V gene (reference sequence). The CDR3 totals 14 residues. Trimming took 2 bases from V and 6 from J, leaving 11 bases between them. CDR3 bases: TGTGCCAGCAGCTTACGCAGGACAGATGAAAAACTGTTTTTT. This sequence encodes CASSLRRTDEKLFF.

This clone appeared a few times. The chain couples TRBV5-4 to TRBJ2-7, with TRBD1 matching 9 bases. The CDR3 loop spans 15 amino acids. From germline, CDR1 is SGHNT and CDR2 YYREEE (reference sequence). The V gene end was trimmed by 3 bases and the J gene end by 2 bases; junction bases not matched to a gene: 6. The DNA for the CDR3 is TGTGCCAGCAGCTCCCGGGACAGGGCGACCTACGAGCAGTACTTC. Residues: CASSSRDRATYEQYF.

The genes are TRBV5-8 and TRBJ2-5; TRBD1 might be the D (6 bases). Germline CDR1 and CDR2: SGHTS and YDEGEE. With 0 bases removed from V and 4 bases from J, the gap between germline ends came to 13 bases. This CDR3 region has 15 residues. CDR3 residues: CASSLGDTAGETQYF. The DNA of the CDR3 is TGTGCCAGCAGCTTGGGGGACACGGCGGGAGAGACCCAGTACTTC.

The chain recombines TRBV19 with TRBJ1-3; 7 bases match TRBD1. J was trimmed by 0 bases and V by 5 bases; bases with no gene match: 10. This CDR3 contains 17 residues. Germline V lookup: CDR1 LNHDA, CDR2 SQIVND (reference sequence). CDR3 nucleotide sequence: TGTGCCAGTAGTTTCGCAGCGACAGGGTTCTCTGGAAACACCATATATTTT. It yields the protein CASSFAATGFSGNTIYF.

The chain recombines TRBV5-1 with TRBJ2-1; either TRBD1 or TRBD2 may supply D (6 bases each). The ends were cut back, 5 bases at V and 4 bases at J, with 19 bases in the middle. The CDR3 covers 16 residues. The germline V gene encodes CDR1 SGHRS and CDR2 YFSETQ. CDR3 in amino acids: CASRRDIPRGYNEQFF. CDR3 nucleotides: TGCGCCAGCAGGCGGGACATCCCGCGGGGATACAATGAGCAGTTCTTC.

In its sample, this clone was seen once. The chain recombines TRBV5-5 with TRBJ2-3; TRBD2 might be the D (7 bases). The V and J ends lost 0 bases and 8 bases respectively, with 16 bases between them. Looked up from germline, CDR1 is SGHKS and CDR2 is YYEKEE (reference sequence). The CDR3 contains 15 residues. The CDR3 region is CASSLGLGGGGTQYF. The CDR3 nucleotides read TGTGCCAGCAGCTTGGGTCTAGGGGGGGGTGGTACGCAGTATTTT.

The rearrangement joins TRBV2 to TRBJ1-1; D possibly corresponds to TRBD1 (5 bases). The CDR3 is 13 residues long. Germline lookup yields CDR1 SNHLY and CDR2 FYNNEI. V gave up 7 bases and J gave up 1 base, with 10 bases separating them. CDR3 residues: CASNEGRNTEAFF. The DNA of the CDR3 is TGTGCCAGCAACGAGGGGAGGAACACTGAAGCTTTCTTT.

The chain links TRBV2 to TRBJ2-2, with D possibly being TRBD1 or TRBD2 (6 bases each). The CDR3 spans 13 residues. V was cut by 10 bases and J by 7 bases, with 16 bases left in between. Germline values: CDR1 SNHLY, CDR2 FYNNEI. The DNA of the CDR3 is TGTGCCATCAGGAAGGGGGGCGGCGGGGAGCTGTTTTTT. It encodes CAIRKGGGGELFF.

CDR3 nucleotide sequence: TGTGCTAGTGGTTTGGGACACAGGGTGCCGAGCTCCTACGAGCAGTACTTC. It codes for CASGLGHRVPSSYEQYF. The V gene is TRBV12-5, the J gene TRBJ2-7; D may be TRBD1 (6 bases). This CDR3 is 17 amino acids long. V was clipped by 1 base and J by 0 bases, with 16 bases between them. Germline CDR1 reads LGHNT; CDR2 reads FRNRAP.

The rearrangement links TRBV28 to TRBJ1-2; 9 nucleotides line up with TRBD1. Trimming cost V 5 bases and J 3 bases; bases outside gene matches: 10. The CDR3 is made up of 16 amino acids. The germline V gene encodes CDR1 MDHEN and CDR2 SYDVKM. CDR3 residues: CASSPHGTGSYYGYTF. The CDR3 nucleotides are TGTGCCAGCAGTCCACACGGGACAGGGTCCTACTATGGCTACACCTTC.

V usage is TRBV6-6 and J usage is TRBJ2-7, with a tentative D call TRBD1 (6 bases). V dropped 7 bases and J dropped 6 bases, with 19 bases sitting between them. Germline CDR1 is MNHNY and CDR2 is SVGAGI (reference sequence). This CDR3 region has 14 residues. DNA of the CDR3: TGTGCCAGCAATTCAATTCAACAGGGCCCCGAGCAGTACTTC. Protein product: CASNSIQQGPEQYF.

The V call is TRBV5-1, the J call TRBJ2-2; 9 bases map to TRBD1. CDR1 and CDR2 from the germline V gene are SGHRS and YFSETQ. The trim removed 4 bases at V and 1 base at J, leaving 11 bases unmatched. The CDR3 contains 18 residues. CDR3 sequence (DNA): TGCGCCAGCAGCGAACCTTGGGGGGGACAGGGGAACACCGGGGAGCTGTTTTTT. Its protein product is CASSEPWGGQGNTGELFF.

This rearrangement joins TRBV30 to TRBJ2-5; D unclear. This CDR3 is built from 13 residues. V lost 6 bases and J lost 0, with 11 bases in between. Germline loops: CDR1 GTSNPN, CDR2 SVGIG (reference sequence). The CDR3 spells CACLASDQETQYF. The CDR3 DNA follows: TGTGCCTGCCTGGCGTCAGACCAAGAGACCCAGTACTTC. Filled out from reference TRBV30 and TRBJ2-5, the complete variable domain reads SQTIHQWPATLVQPVGSPLSLECTVEGTSNPNLYWYRQAAGRGLQLLFYSVGIGQISSEVPQNLSASRPQDRQFILSSKKLLLSDSGFYLCACLASDQETQYFGPGTRLLVL.

The chain carries TRBV14 and TRBJ2-2; TRBD1 aligns across 7 bases. The CDR3 runs 15 residues. Germline V gene data show CDR1 as SGHDN and CDR2 as FVKESK. The V gene end was trimmed by 5 bases and the J gene end by 1 base; junction bases not matched to a gene: 4. CDR3 loop: CASSFHRGNTGELFF. Here the CDR3 DNA reads TGTGCCAGCAGCTTCCACAGGGGGAACACCGGGGAGCTGTTTTTT.

The rearrangement uses TRBV19 and TRBJ1-2, with 10 bases fitting TRBD1. This CDR3 is built from 16 residues. Losses at the gene ends were 4 bases for V and 0 bases for J; bases not matched to a gene: 5. CDR1 and CDR2 (germline): LNHDA, SQIVND (reference sequence). The CDR3 region is CASSTTGGATNYGYTF. The DNA for the CDR3 is TGTGCCAGTAGTACGACAGGGGGCGCGACTAACTATGGCTACACCTTC.

The chain carries TRBV19 and TRBJ1-2; D gene ambiguous. V dropped 5 bases and J dropped 3 bases, with 10 bases sitting between them. CDR1 is LNHDA, CDR2 SQIVND, per germline (reference sequence). The CDR3 contains 13 residues. Here the CDR3 reads CASSRPGDYGYTF. The CDR3 DNA reads TGTGCCAGTAGTCGGCCGGGCGACTATGGCTACACCTTC.

The chain links TRBV6-4 to TRBJ1-6, with 7 bases fitting TRBD1. The trim removed 6 bases at V and 7 bases at J, leaving 6 bases unmatched. CDR3 length: 14 amino acids. CDR1 and CDR2 (germline): MRHNA, SNTAGT. The CDR3 DNA is TGTGCCAGCAGCCCCGGGACAGAAAATTCACCCCTCCACTTT. It translates to CASSPGTENSPLHF.

The chain links TRBV10-3 to TRBJ2-5; 16 bases align to TRBD2. Trimming removed 9 bases from V and 3 bases from J; junction bases left unmatched: 7. The CDR3 consists of 16 residues. Germline CDR1 reads ENHRY; CDR2 reads SYGVKD. CDR3 protein: CAIGTSGGALEETQYF. CDR3 in DNA: TGTGCCATTGGGACTAGCGGGGGGGCCCTCGAAGAGACCCAGTACTTC.

The gene calls are TRBV4-2 and TRBJ2-1; no reliable D call. This CDR3 has 14 amino acids. CDR1 LGHNA and CDR2 YNFKEQ come from the germline V gene. V dropped 2 bases and J dropped 6 bases, with 11 bases sitting between them. DNA for the CDR3: TGTGCCAGCAGCCAATCACGTCAAAGCAATGAGCAGTTCTTC. Encoded protein: CASSQSRQSNEQFF.

The V and J genes are TRBV6-5 and TRBJ1-5; a possible D gene is TRBD1 (5 bases). This CDR3 contains 15 residues. Per the germline V gene, CDR1 is MNHEY and CDR2 is SVGAGI. Between the trimmed V and J ends, which lost 6 bases and 3 bases, there was a span of 15 bases. The CDR3 loop reads CASSPGDSPNQPQHF. The CDR3 nucleotides read TGTGCCAGCAGCCCAGGTGACAGTCCCAATCAGCCCCAGCATTTT.

The V gene is TRBV7-9, the J gene TRBJ1-1; D is unresolved. Per the germline V gene, CDR1 is SEHNR and CDR2 is FQNEAQ (reference sequence). The CDR3 totals 13 residues. V shed 1 base and J shed 6 bases, with 9 bases lying between them. DNA for the CDR3: TGTGCCAGCAGCTTAGGGGCCGGGGCTGAAGCTTTCTTT. Translating it yields CASSLGAGAEAFF.

V gene TRBV9 combines with J gene TRBJ2-1; a weak D match, TRBD2 (6 bases). This CDR3 spans 13 amino acids. Trimming left V 4 bases short and J 9 bases short, with 14 bases between. Germline values: CDR1 SGDLS, CDR2 YYNGEE. In nucleotides, the CDR3 is TGTGCCAGCAGCCCCGGGGGTAAGGGTGAGCAGTTCTTC. Its translation is CASSPGGKGEQFF.

The chain links TRBV19 to TRBJ2-6; D unresolved. V shed 3 bases and J shed 0 bases, with 15 bases lying between them. The length of the CDR3 is 18 residues. Germline CDR1 is LNHDA and CDR2 is SQIVND (reference sequence). The CDR3 here is CASSIRLLPSSGANVLTF. The CDR3 bases are TGTGCCAGTAGTATCCGCCTCCTCCCCAGCTCTGGGGCCAACGTCCTGACTTTC. Full variable domain (missing parts from reference TRBV19 and TRBJ2-6): DGGITQSPKYLFRKEGQNVTLSCEQNLNHDAMYWYRQDPGQGLRLIYYSQIVNDFQKGDIAEGYSVSREKKESFPLTVTSAQKNPTAFYLCASSIRLLPSSGANVLTFGAGSRLTVL.

In this sample, this clone turned up a few times. The V call is TRBV19, the J call TRBJ2-6; no clear D gene. This CDR3 region has 15 residues. Between the trimmed V and J ends, which lost 1 base and 0 bases, there was a span of 4 bases. Looked up from germline, CDR1 is LNHDA and CDR2 is SQIVND (reference sequence). The chain's CDR3 is CASSIGYSGANVLTF. Here the CDR3 DNA reads TGTGCCAGTAGTATAGGCTACTCTGGGGCCAACGTCCTGACTTTC.

The V call is TRBV5-1, the J call TRBJ2-5, with D perhaps matching TRBD2 (6 bases). V lost 7 bases and J 3 bases, leaving 19 bases between the germline ends. The CDR3 totals 15 residues. Germline V gene lookup returns CDR1 SGHRS and CDR2 YFSETQ. CDR3 coding DNA: TGCGCCAGCCGTTTCCCGGGACTCGCGAAAGAGACCCAGTACTTC. Translation gives CASRFPGLAKETQYF.

The V gene is TRBV9, the J gene TRBJ1-2; no clear D. The CDR3 contains 14 residues. Germline lookup yields CDR1 SGDLS and CDR2 YYNGEE. V dropped 0 bases and J dropped 6 bases, with 12 bases sitting between them. CDR3: CASSVALFGDGYTF. The CDR3 nucleotides are TGTGCCAGCAGCGTAGCCCTCTTTGGGGATGGCTACACCTTC.

The CDR3 DNA reads TGCGCCAGCAGTGCCGGGACCACAGATACGCAGTATTTT. Protein: CASSAGTTDTQYF. The V and J genes are TRBV10-2 and TRBJ2-3; D assignment may be TRBD1 or TRBD2 (5 bases each). This CDR3 is built from 13 residues. The germline V gene encodes CDR1 WSHSY and CDR2 SAAADI. Trimming took 4 bases from V and 2 from J, leaving 7 bases between them.